This passage covers 11 T cell receptor beta chains from one sample sequenced in a study of PD-1 blockade in classical Hodgkin lymphoma. Profiling relied on immunoSEQ multiplex PCR, and the TCRdb table lists in-frame clones only, not all of them. The profile shows 40,000 to 65,000 clones, 86% of them singletons. Time point reported: cycle 4 day 1 (C4D1), after 6 weeks of nivolumab. Relapse after autologous stem cell transplantation occurred in every patient, and brentuximab vedotin exposure varied. Specimen: peripheral blood mononuclear cells (PBMCs), collected before the fourth cycle of nivolumab. The receptors stem from a human donor with classical Hodgkin lymphoma.

V is TRBV9 and J is TRBJ1-6, with 10 bases identical to TRBD1. CDR1 is SGDLS and CDR2 is YYNGEE in the germline V gene. CDR3 length: 15 amino acids. V trimming: 4 bases; J trimming: 9 bases; junction bases outside the gene matches: 7. The CDR3 spells CASSLRDRGGSPLHF. The CDR3 coding sequence is TGTGCCAGCAGCCTCCGGGACAGGGGTGGTTCACCCCTCCACTTT. Looking up the rest from reference TRBV9 and TRBJ1-6 gives the full variable domain: DSGVTQTPKHLITATGQRVTLRCSPRSGDLSVYWYQQSLDQGLQFLIQYYNGEERAKGNILERFSAQQFPDLHSELNLSSLELGDSALYFCASSLRDRGGSPLHFGNGTRLTVT.

This rearrangement joins TRBV6-5 to TRBJ2-2, with 8 nucleotides matching TRBD1. Germline CDR1 reads MNHEY; CDR2 reads SVGAGI. This CDR3 is built from 15 residues. V was pared by 2 bases and J by 4 bases, with 3 bases of the junction left unmatched. The CDR3 sequence is CASSYPTGGTGELFF. The CDR3 DNA reads TGTGCCAGCAGTTACCCCACAGGGGGCACCGGGGAGCTGTTTTTT.

V gene TRBV6-1 combines with J gene TRBJ1-2; the match to TRBD1 covers 11 bases. Germline V gene sequence: CDR1 MNHNS, CDR2 SASEGT. Trimming took 5 bases from V and 8 from J; bases not matched to a gene: 4. CDR3 size: 13 residues. CDR3 DNA sequence: TGTGCCAGCAGTTGGGACAGGGGGAACGGCTACACCTTC. Protein product: CASSWDRGNGYTF.

V usage is TRBV19 and J usage is TRBJ2-1; D perhaps matches TRBD2 (5 bases). The ends were cut back, 6 bases at V and 0 bases at J, with 12 bases in the middle. The CDR3 is 15 amino acids. The germline V gene has CDR1 LNHDA and CDR2 SQIVND (reference sequence). CDR3: CASRNGLSSYNEQFF. In DNA, the CDR3 is TGTGCCAGTAGGAATGGACTGAGCTCCTACAATGAGCAGTTCTTC.

This chain joins TRBV19 and TRBJ2-7, with D possibly TRBD2 on 6 matching bases. Deletions cut 2 bases from V and 5 bases from J, with 16 bases between. Per germline, CDR1 LNHDA and CDR2 SQIVND (reference sequence). The CDR3 contains 15 residues. CDR3 residues: CASSIMGLARDEQYF. The CDR3 DNA is TGTGCCAGTAGTATAATGGGACTGGCCCGAGACGAGCAGTACTTC.

The rearrangement joins TRBV28 to TRBJ2-1; 9 bases are a match to TRBD1. The CDR3 has 15 amino acids. V shed 4 bases and J 8 bases; nucleotides not matched to a gene: 9. The germline V gene has CDR1 MDHEN and CDR2 SYDVKM. CDR3 sequence (DNA): TGTGCCAGCAGTTACTCGGACAGGGGACGGGATGAGCAGTTCTTC. The encoded protein is CASSYSDRGRDEQFF.

This clone appeared once. The chain recombines TRBV18 with TRBJ1-4; 9 bases align to TRBD1. This CDR3 contains 17 residues. Germline V gene sequence: CDR1 KGHSH, CDR2 LQKENI. Trimming at V came to 3 bases and at J to 0 bases, leaving 5 bases not matched to a gene. The CDR3 region is CASSPDDRGTTNEKLFF. The CDR3 nucleotides read TGTGCCAGCTCACCTGACGACAGGGGGACAACTAATGAAAAACTGTTTTTT.

This clone was found once. V and J are TRBV5-4 and TRBJ2-7; a weak D match, TRBD2 (6 bases). Trimming pared 7 bases from V and 4 bases from J, leaving 27 bases between. Germline CDR1 is SGHNT and CDR2 is YYREEE (reference sequence). CDR3 length: 17 residues. The CDR3 region is CASSATPGSGAPYEQYF. The CDR3 DNA follows: TGTGCCAGCTCCGCAACCCCCGGGAGCGGTGCGCCTTACGAGCAGTACTTC. Based on the CDR3 plus reference TRBV5-4 and TRBJ2-7, the full variable domain is ETGVTQSPTHLIKTRGQQVTLRCSSQSGHNTVSWYQQALGQGPQFIFQYYREEENGRGNFPPRFSGLQFPNYSSELNVNALELDDSALYLCASSATPGSGAPYEQYFGPGTRLTVT.

This chain uses TRBV5-6 with TRBJ2-7; 10 positions match TRBD2. With 2 bases clipped from V and 4 bases from J, the junction kept 3 bases outside the gene matches. The length of the CDR3 is 14 residues. Germline V gene sequence: CDR1 SGHDT, CDR2 YYEEEE. The CDR3 nucleotides read TGTGCCAGCAGCTTAAGCGGGGGGGCTTACGAGCAGTACTTC. Translating it yields CASSLSGGAYEQYF.

CDR3 coding DNA: TGTGCCAGTAGTCCGGGACAGGGACCCTACGAGCAGTACTTC. It is translated as CASSPGQGPYEQYF. The chain employs TRBV19 and TRBJ2-7, with TRBD1 matching 9 bases. The V segment lost 5 bases and the J segment 2 bases; nucleotides outside the gene matches: 4. The CDR3 runs 14 residues. CDR1 and CDR2 from the germline V gene are LNHDA and SQIVND (reference sequence).

The CDR3: CASSGLTEFSYEQYF. CDR3 DNA sequence: TGTGCCAGCAGTGGACTTACGGAATTCTCCTACGAGCAGTACTTC. This chain links TRBV2 with TRBJ2-7; D not certain. Germline V CDR1 and CDR2: SNHLY, FYNNEI. V dropped 4 bases and J dropped 0 bases, with 13 bases sitting between them. This CDR3 contains 15 residues. Using reference TRBV2 and TRBJ2-7 for the parts outside the CDR3, the full variable domain is EPEVTQTPSHQVTQMGQEVILRCVPISNHLYFYWYRQILGQKVEFLVSFYNNEISEKSEIFDDQFSVERPDGSNFTLKIRSTKLEDSAMYFCASSGLTEFSYEQYFGPGTRLTVT.